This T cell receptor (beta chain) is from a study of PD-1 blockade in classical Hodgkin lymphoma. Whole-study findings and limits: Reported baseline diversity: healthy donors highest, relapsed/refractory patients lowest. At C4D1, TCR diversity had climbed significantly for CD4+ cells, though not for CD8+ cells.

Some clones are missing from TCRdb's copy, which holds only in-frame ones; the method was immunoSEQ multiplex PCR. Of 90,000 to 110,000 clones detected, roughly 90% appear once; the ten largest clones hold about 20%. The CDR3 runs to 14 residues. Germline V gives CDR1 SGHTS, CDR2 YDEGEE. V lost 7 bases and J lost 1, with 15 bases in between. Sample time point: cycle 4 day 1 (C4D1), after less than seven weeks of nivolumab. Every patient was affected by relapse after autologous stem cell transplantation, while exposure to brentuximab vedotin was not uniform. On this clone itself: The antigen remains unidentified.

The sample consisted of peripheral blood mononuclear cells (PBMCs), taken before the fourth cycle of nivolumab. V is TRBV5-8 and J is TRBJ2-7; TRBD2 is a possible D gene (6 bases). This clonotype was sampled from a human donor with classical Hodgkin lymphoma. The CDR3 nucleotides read TGTGCCAGCCAACGACTCGGGACTTCCTACGAGCAGTACTTC. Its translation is CASQRLGTSYEQYF. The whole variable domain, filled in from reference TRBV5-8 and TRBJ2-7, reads EAGVTQSPTHLIKTRGQQATLRCSPISGHTSVYWYQQALGLGLQFLLWYDEGEERNRGNFPPRFSGRQFPNYSSELNVNALELEDSALYLCASQRLGTSYEQYFGPGTRLTVT.